Below, 26 T cell receptor beta chains from the same sample are listed, as sequenced in a study of blood T cells in healthy people across ages. With a J-beta primer mix and a sample-barcoded 5' primer, a second PCR ran about 6 to 11 cycles. TCRdb reanalysed the 5' RACE reads using MiXCR and keeps one entry per CDR3 protein. The repertoire holds 910,000 or so distinct CDR3 sequences, with about 53% as singletons. The sequencing input was blood. The receptors were sampled from a woman aged 60-75 years in good health.

V is TRBV7-9 and J is TRBJ2-1; D is unresolved. The CDR3 totals 11 residues. The ends were cut back, 6 bases at V and 7 bases at J, with 7 bases in the middle. CDR1 and CDR2 (germline): SEHNR, FQNEAQ (reference sequence). The CDR3 coding sequence is TGTGCCAGCAGATCAAGGAATGAGCAGTTCTTC. Its protein product is CASRSRNEQFF.

J is TRBJ1-1 and V is TRBV7-9; D is perhaps TRBD1 (5 bases). The V gene's germline CDR1 is SEHNR and CDR2 FQNEAQ (reference sequence). The CDR3 spans 13 residues. The V end lost 5 bases, the J end lost 3 bases, and 10 bases lay between the germline ends. The DNA of the CDR3 is TGTGCCAGCAGCGACGGGGCCGACACTGAAGCTTTCTTT. This translates into CASSDGADTEAFF.

In its sample, this clonotype was seen a few times. The chain employs TRBV7-2 and TRBJ2-1; TRBD2 matches at 11 bases. J was trimmed by 4 bases and V by 5 bases; bases with no gene match: 7. CDR3 size: 16 residues. CDR1 and CDR2 from the germline V gene are SGHTA and FQGNSA. The CDR3 reads CASSLKLAGAYNEQFF. Here the CDR3 DNA reads TGTGCCAGCAGCCTCAAACTAGCGGGAGCGTACAATGAGCAGTTCTTC.

J is TRBJ2-3 and V is TRBV27; the D is unclear. CDR3 length equals 13 residues. The germline gives CDR1 MNHEY, CDR2 SMNVEV (reference sequence). Trimming took off 9 bases at V and 2 bases at J, with 12 bases between the two ends. The chain's CDR3 is CARDWEATDTQYF. The CDR3 region has the DNA TGTGCCAGAGACTGGGAAGCCACAGATACGCAGTATTTT.

This rearrangement joins TRBV29-1 to TRBJ1-1, with a weak D call TRBD1 (6 bases). The CDR3 contains 12 residues. Trimming removed 5 bases from V and 8 bases from J, with 15 bases in between. Germline CDR1 is SQVTM and CDR2 is ANQGSEA. This CDR3 reads CSVTLDRLEAFF. CDR3 in DNA: TGCAGCGTTACTCTAGACAGGCTGGAAGCTTTCTTT.

The genes are TRBV28 and TRBJ2-5, with 9 positions matching TRBD1. Germline trimming cut 6 bases from V and 4 bases from J; bases unmatched to any gene: 18. The germline V gene has CDR1 MDHEN and CDR2 SYDVKM. The CDR3 contains 18 residues. This chain's CDR3 is CASSLSPPGQGIGETQYF. CDR3 DNA sequence: TGTGCCAGCAGCCTATCTCCTCCGGGACAGGGCATCGGAGAGACCCAGTACTTC.

The chain is built from TRBV29-1 and TRBJ2-7; D call uncertain. Trimming took off 4 bases at V and 0 bases at J, with 10 bases between the two ends. The CDR3 totals 13 residues. Per the germline V gene, CDR1 is SQVTM and CDR2 is ANQGSEA. The CDR3 sequence is CSVGTRSSYEQYF. DNA of the CDR3: TGCAGCGTTGGCACCAGGAGCTCCTACGAGCAGTACTTC.

This rearrangement joins TRBV29-1 to TRBJ2-7; the D gene could be TRBD1 or TRBD2 (6 bases each). The CDR3 loop spans 15 amino acids. The germline V gene encodes CDR1 SQVTM and CDR2 ANQGSEA. V was pared by 4 bases and J by 5 bases, with 21 bases between. The CDR3: CSVAKAPGGGDEQYF. In DNA form, the CDR3 reads TGCAGCGTTGCTAAAGCCCCCGGGGGCGGGGACGAGCAGTACTTC.

This clonotype was picked up one time. J is TRBJ2-4 and V is TRBV7-2; a possible D gene is TRBD2 (5 bases). This CDR3 is 13 amino acids long. Germline CDR1 is SGHTA and CDR2 is FQGNSA. Trimming took off 1 base at V and 13 bases at J, with 14 bases between the two ends. CDR3 protein: CASSLGDTEVQYF. The CDR3 region has the DNA TGTGCCAGCAGCTTAGGTGATACGGAGGTGCAGTACTTC.

Points on this clonotype: The germline gene is not matched at one end of the junction; a read error may be the cause. CDR3 nucleotides: TGCAGTGCTCTAACCGGAAGGGAGGTCCAAGAGACCCTGTACTTC. It translates to CSALTGREVQETLYF. The chain joins TRBV20-1 to TRBJ2-5; a weak D match, TRBD2 (6 bases). From germline, CDR1 is DFQATT and CDR2 SNEGSKA (reference sequence). This CDR3 is built from 15 residues.

J is TRBJ2-6 and V is TRBV20-1; 11 bases line up with TRBD2. Trimming took 6 bases from V and 5 from J; bases not matched to a gene: 15. Per germline, CDR1 DFQATT and CDR2 SNEGSKA (reference sequence). The CDR3 totals 18 residues. In DNA form, the CDR3 reads TGCAGTGCCCGAGAGCAGGGACTAGCGGCTCCCTGGGCCAACGTCCTGACTTTC. Residues: CSAREQGLAAPWANVLTF.

The chain has TRBV29-1 and TRBJ2-7, with unresolved D. The CDR3 extends over 12 amino acids. Trimming took off 4 bases at V and 3 bases at J, with 10 bases between the two ends. Germline-derived CDR1 and CDR2 are SQVTM and ANQGSEA. CDR3 sequence: CSVVDGSYEQYF. The CDR3 DNA follows: TGCAGCGTTGTTGACGGTAGCTACGAGCAGTACTTC.

This chain connects TRBV5-4 to TRBJ2-7, with D perhaps TRBD2 (6 bases). This CDR3 comprises 14 residues. The germline CDR1 and CDR2 sequences are SGHNT and YYREEE (reference sequence). V was pared by 5 bases and J by 4 bases, with 16 bases between. DNA for the CDR3: TGTGCCAGCAGGGGGGACTCGAGATCTTACGAGCAGTACTTC. Translated: CASRGDSRSYEQYF.

This clonotype has only a few counts. The chain employs TRBV29-1 and TRBJ2-1; 7 bases line up with TRBD1. The CDR3 is made up of 12 amino acids. CDR1 and CDR2 (germline): SQVTM, ANQGSEA. V was pared by 7 bases and J by 4 bases, with 4 bases of the junction left unmatched. In nucleotides, the CDR3 is TGCAGCGCCCGACAGGGATACAATGAGCAGTTCTTC. It specifies CSARQGYNEQFF.

The V and J genes are TRBV6-6 and TRBJ2-7; 9 bases align to TRBD2. The germline V gene has CDR1 MNHNY and CDR2 SVGAGI (reference sequence). Losses at the gene ends were 7 bases for V and 2 bases for J; bases not matched to a gene: 9. The CDR3 length is 15 residues. The CDR3 region is CASKAGGTPAYEQYF. The CDR3, as DNA: TGTGCCAGCAAGGCGGGAGGGACGCCAGCCTACGAGCAGTACTTC.

V and J are TRBV20-1 and TRBJ2-1; 7 bases are a match to TRBD2. CDR3 length equals 14 residues. Germline V gives CDR1 DFQATT, CDR2 SNEGSKA (reference sequence). V lost 6 bases to trimming and J lost 3 bases; unmatched junction nucleotides: 8. CDR3 sequence reads: CSARPGLHYNEQFF. The CDR3, as DNA: TGCAGTGCCAGACCGGGACTACACTACAATGAGCAGTTCTTC.

The chain joins TRBV9 to TRBJ2-6, with 16 bases lining up with TRBD2. This CDR3 region has 20 residues. V lost 2 bases to trimming and J lost 0 bases; unmatched junction nucleotides: 5. Per germline, CDR1 SGDLS and CDR2 YYNGEE. In DNA, the CDR3 is TGTGCCAGCAGCGTCCGGGGACTAGCGGGAGGGCCCTCTGGGGCCAACGTCCTGACTTTC. This gives the protein CASSVRGLAGGPSGANVLTF.

V and J are TRBV20-1 and TRBJ2-7; TRBD2 is a possible D gene (5 bases). The CDR3 spans 16 residues. V was pared by 3 bases and J by 0 bases, with 18 bases between. Germline V CDR1 and CDR2: DFQATT, SNEGSKA (reference sequence). As DNA, the CDR3 is TGCAGTGCTAGCTCGCCCCGGGCCGGGGTCTCCTACGAGCAGTACTTC. This gives the protein CSASSPRAGVSYEQYF.

This chain uses TRBV6-2 or TRBV6-3 with TRBJ1-4; 9 bases align to TRBD1. Losses at the gene ends were 6 bases for V and 13 bases for J; bases not matched to a gene: 15. Germline values: CDR1 MNHEY, CDR2 SVGEGT. This CDR3 has 15 residues. The DNA for the CDR3 is TGTGCCAGCAGGCGAACAGGGGGCGGGATGGAGGGACTGTTTTTT. Amino acids: CASRRTGGGMEGLFF.

The J gene is TRBJ2-3, the V gene TRBV7-9, with D unclear. The germline V and J ends were trimmed by 2 bases and 5 bases, with 20 bases remaining between them. There are 17 residues in the CDR3. The germline CDR1 and CDR2 sequences are SEHNR and FQNEAQ (reference sequence). CDR3 residues: CASSLFSTRDDGDTQYF. The CDR3 nucleotides read TGTGCCAGCAGCTTATTCTCGACAAGGGATGATGGAGATACGCAGTATTTT.

This clonotype was seen only a few times. The V gene is TRBV6-2 or TRBV6-3, the J gene TRBJ1-1; D remains unclear. Germline V lookup: CDR1 MNHEY, CDR2 SVGEGT. With 5 bases removed from V and 7 bases from J, the gap between germline ends came to 11 bases. The CDR3 is 12 residues long. CDR3 sequence reads: CASSNYWGEAFF. The CDR3 DNA is TGTGCCAGCAGTAATTATTGGGGTGAAGCTTTCTTT.

This chain links TRBV27 with TRBJ2-7; no definite D call. This CDR3 region has 14 residues. The V end was cut by 1 base, the J end by 4 bases, with 11 bases between. Germline CDR1 and CDR2: MNHEY and SMNVEV (reference sequence). The CDR3 here is CASSLYGPAYEQYF. CDR3 nucleotides: TGTGCCAGCAGTTTATATGGACCCGCGTACGAGCAGTACTTC.

This clonotype has a handful of counts. The chain combines TRBV20-1 with TRBJ2-7, with 7 nucleotides matching TRBD1. V lost 3 bases and J lost 0; bases outside the gene matches: 2. The V gene's germline CDR1 is DFQATT and CDR2 SNEGSKA (reference sequence). The CDR3 runs 13 residues. The CDR3 sequence is CSASGTVSYEQYF. The CDR3 DNA sequence: TGCAGTGCTAGCGGGACAGTCTCCTACGAGCAGTACTTC.

V and J are TRBV27 and TRBJ1-2; a weak D match, TRBD1 (5 bases). This CDR3 is 13 amino acids long. The germline gives CDR1 MNHEY, CDR2 SMNVEV (reference sequence). V shed 7 bases and J shed 4 bases, with 13 bases lying between them. The CDR3 region has the DNA TGTGCCAGCAAGAGAAGTGGGGCCTATGGCTACACCTTC. Translating it yields CASKRSGAYGYTF.

This clonotype was counted between two and nine times. The chain's CDR3 is CASSQDLAGTNEQFF. The CDR3 DNA follows: TGCGCCAGCAGCCAAGATCTGGCAGGGACAAATGAGCAGTTCTTC. The chain uses TRBV4-3 and TRBJ2-1, with D maybe TRBD1 (6 bases). CDR3 length: 15 residues. Germline assignment: CDR1 LGHNA and CDR2 YSLEER. Trimming pared 0 bases from V and 7 bases from J, leaving 13 bases between.

The chain couples TRBV5-1 to TRBJ2-7; 8 nucleotides match TRBD1. Trimming removed 4 bases from V and 3 bases from J; junction bases left unmatched: 9. CDR3 size: 15 residues. The germline V gene encodes CDR1 SGHRS and CDR2 YFSETQ. The chain's CDR3 is CASSRPGDRNYEQYF. The CDR3 DNA reads as TGCGCCAGCAGCAGACCGGGGGACAGGAACTACGAGCAGTACTTC.